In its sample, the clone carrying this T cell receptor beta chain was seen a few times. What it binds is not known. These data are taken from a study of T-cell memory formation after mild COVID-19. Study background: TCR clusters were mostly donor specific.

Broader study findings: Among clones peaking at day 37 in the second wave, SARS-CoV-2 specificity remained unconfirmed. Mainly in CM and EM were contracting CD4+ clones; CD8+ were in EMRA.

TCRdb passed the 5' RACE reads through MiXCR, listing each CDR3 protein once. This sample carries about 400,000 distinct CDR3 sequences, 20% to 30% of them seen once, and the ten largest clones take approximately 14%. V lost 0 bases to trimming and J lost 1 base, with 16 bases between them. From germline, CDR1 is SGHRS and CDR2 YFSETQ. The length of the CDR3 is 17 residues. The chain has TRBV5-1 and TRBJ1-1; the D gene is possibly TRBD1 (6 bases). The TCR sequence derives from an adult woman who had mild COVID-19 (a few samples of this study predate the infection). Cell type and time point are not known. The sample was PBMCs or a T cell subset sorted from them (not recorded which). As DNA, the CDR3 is TGCGCCAGCAGCTTGGGGACAGACTCTTGGCGGAACACTGAAGCTTTCTTT. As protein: CASSLGTDSWRNTEAFF. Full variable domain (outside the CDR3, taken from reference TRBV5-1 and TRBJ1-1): KAGVTQTPRYLIKTRGQQVTLSCSPISGHRSVSWYQQTPGQGLQFLFEYFSETQRNKGNFPGRFSGRQFSNSRSEMNVSTLELGDSALYLCASSLGTDSWRNTEAFFGQGTRLTVV.